This TCR beta chain appears in the sequencing data of a study of T cell repertoires in cytomegalovirus infection. Study context: HLA-C-restricted CMV epitopes, recently identified, and well-studied HLA-B-restricted ones were used by the study. Indications of both CMV infection and matching HLA type were provided by public TCR beta signatures. Overall study results and limits: Clonotypes of TCR beta that were HLA-C-restricted and CMV-specific dominated the ex vivo response. The cumulative frequency of public TCR beta families identified carriers of CMV plus the relevant HLA.

Trimming pared 5 bases from V and 9 bases from J, leaving 14 bases between. Germline loops: CDR1 LNHDA, CDR2 SQIVND (reference sequence). The CDR3 totals 13 residues. This clonotype has a count of ten or more. Its antigen is unidentified. TCRdb reprocessed the reads with MiXCR, giving one entry per CDR3 protein. The sample yields tens of thousands of distinct CDR3 sequences, 20% to 25% seen once. The chain employs TRBV19 and TRBJ2-1, with D unresolved. The TCR comes from a human donor in good health (CMV status not recorded). Some clones in this sample may be carry-over from other donors' samples. Sequencing used CD8+ T cells from cultured PBMCs, obtained from culture after CMV antigen stimulation. CDR3 DNA sequence: TGTGCCAGTAGTCCCTTTCATCCGTCTGAGCAGTTCTTC. Translating it yields CASSPFHPSEQFF.